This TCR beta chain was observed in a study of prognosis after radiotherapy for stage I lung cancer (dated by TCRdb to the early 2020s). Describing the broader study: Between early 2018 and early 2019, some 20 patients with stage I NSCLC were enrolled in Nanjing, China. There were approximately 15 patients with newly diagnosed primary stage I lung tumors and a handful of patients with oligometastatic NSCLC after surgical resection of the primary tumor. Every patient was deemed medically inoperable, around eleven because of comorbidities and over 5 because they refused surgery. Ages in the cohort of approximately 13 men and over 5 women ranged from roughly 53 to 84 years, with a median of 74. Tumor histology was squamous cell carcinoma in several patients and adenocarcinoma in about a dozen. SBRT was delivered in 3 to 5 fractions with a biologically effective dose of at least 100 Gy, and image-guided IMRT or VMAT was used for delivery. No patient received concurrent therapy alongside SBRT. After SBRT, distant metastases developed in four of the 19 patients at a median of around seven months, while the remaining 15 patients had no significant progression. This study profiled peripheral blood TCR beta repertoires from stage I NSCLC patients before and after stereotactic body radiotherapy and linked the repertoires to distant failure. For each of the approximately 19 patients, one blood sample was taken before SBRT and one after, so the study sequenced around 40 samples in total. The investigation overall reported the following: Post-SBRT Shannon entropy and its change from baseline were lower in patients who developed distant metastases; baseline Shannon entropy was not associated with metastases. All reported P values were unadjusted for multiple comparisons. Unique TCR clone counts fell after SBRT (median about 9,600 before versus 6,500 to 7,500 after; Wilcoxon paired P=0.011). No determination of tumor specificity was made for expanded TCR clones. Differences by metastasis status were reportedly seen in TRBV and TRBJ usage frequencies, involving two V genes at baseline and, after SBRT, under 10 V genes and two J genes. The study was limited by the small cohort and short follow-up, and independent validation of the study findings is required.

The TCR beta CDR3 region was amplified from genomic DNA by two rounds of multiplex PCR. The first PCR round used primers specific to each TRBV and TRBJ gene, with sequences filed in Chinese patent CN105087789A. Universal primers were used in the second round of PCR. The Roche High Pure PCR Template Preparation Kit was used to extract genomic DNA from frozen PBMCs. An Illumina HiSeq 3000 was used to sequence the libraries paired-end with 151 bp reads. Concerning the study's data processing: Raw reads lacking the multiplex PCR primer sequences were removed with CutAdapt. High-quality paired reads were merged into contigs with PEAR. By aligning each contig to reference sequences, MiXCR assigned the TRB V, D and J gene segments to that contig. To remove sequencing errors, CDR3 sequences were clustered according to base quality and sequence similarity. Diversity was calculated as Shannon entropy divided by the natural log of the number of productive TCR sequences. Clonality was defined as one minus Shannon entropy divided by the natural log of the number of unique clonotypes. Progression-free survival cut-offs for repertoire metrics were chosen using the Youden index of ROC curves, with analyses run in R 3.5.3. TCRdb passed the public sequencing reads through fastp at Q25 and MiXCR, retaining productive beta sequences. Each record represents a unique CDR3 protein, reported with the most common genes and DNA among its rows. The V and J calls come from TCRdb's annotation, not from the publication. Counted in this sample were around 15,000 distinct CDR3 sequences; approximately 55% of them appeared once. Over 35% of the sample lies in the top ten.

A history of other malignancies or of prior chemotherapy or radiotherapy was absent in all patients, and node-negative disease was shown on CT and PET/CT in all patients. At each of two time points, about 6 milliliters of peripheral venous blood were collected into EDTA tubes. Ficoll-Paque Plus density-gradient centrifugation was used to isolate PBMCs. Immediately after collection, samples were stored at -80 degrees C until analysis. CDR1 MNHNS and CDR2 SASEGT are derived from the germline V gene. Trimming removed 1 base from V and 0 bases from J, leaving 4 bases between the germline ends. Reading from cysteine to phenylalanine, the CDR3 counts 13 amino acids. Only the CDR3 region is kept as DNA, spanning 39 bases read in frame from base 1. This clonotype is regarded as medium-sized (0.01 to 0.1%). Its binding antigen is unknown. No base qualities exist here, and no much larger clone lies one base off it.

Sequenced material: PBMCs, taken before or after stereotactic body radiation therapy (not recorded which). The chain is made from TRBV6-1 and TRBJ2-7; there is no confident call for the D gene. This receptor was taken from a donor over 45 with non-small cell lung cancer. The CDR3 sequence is CASSEVNSYEQYF. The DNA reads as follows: TGTGCCAGCAGTGAAGTTAACTCCTACGAGCAGTACTTC.